The next 17 T cell receptor beta chains were all read from a single sample in a study of blood T cell repertoires in COVID-19. Clones were sequenced by immunoSEQ multiplex PCR, and TCRdb holds only the in-frame ones, with some missing. This table has hundreds of thousands of clones, just under 90% appearing once. Sequenced material: PBMCs or T cells enriched from blood (not recorded which). These receptors were collected from a man aged 50-60 years who had been exposed to COVID-19.

This sequence joins TRBV6-5 and TRBJ1-2; 9 bases are a match to TRBD1. The CDR3 spans 14 residues. Trimming removed 6 bases from V and 8 bases from J; junction bases left unmatched: 10. Germline values: CDR1 MNHEY, CDR2 SVGAGI. The CDR3 DNA sequence: TGTGCCAGCAGGACACCCGGGACAGGGAGAGGCTACACCTTC. Its protein is CASRTPGTGRGYTF.

In its sample, this clone was seen a few times. The rearrangement links TRBV12-1 to TRBJ1-1; the table gives TRBD1 as D, unverified against the DNA. TRBV12-1 is a recognized pseudogene. The CDR3 length is 19 residues. As DNA, the CDR3 is TGTGCCAGCAGCCCATCAATCCACCGGACAGGGCCTAGGAACACTGAAGCTTTCTTT. This gives the protein CASSPSIHRTGPRNTEAFF.

The V call is TRBV10-3, the J call TRBJ2-3; D might be TRBD1 (5 bases). Trimming removed 6 bases at V and 2 bases at J, with 12 bases between. Germline V gene lookup returns CDR1 ENHRY and CDR2 SYGVKD. The CDR3 loop spans 14 amino acids. CDR3 sequence (DNA): TGTGCCATCAGCTACTCGACAGCCACAGATACGCAGTATTTT. This codes for CAISYSTATDTQYF.

V is TRBV19 and J is TRBJ2-6; D might be TRBD1 (6 bases). V lost 4 bases and J lost 1, with 8 bases in between. This CDR3 has 15 residues. The V gene's germline CDR1 is LNHDA and CDR2 SQIVND (reference sequence). The CDR3 coding sequence is TGTGCCAGTAGTAATACAGGGTCTGGGGCCAACGTCCTGACTTTC. Translated, it gives CASSNTGSGANVLTF. The variable domain in full, completed from reference TRBV19 and TRBJ2-6, reads DGGITQSPKYLFRKEGQNVTLSCEQNLNHDAMYWYRQDPGQGLRLIYYSQIVNDFQKGDIAEGYSVSREKKESFPLTVTSAQKNPTAFYLCASSNTGSGANVLTFGAGSRLTVL.

The chain links TRBV5-1 to TRBJ2-1; 7 bases match TRBD2. Per the germline V gene, CDR1 is SGHRS and CDR2 is YFSETQ. The CDR3 contains 14 residues. Losses at the gene ends were 0 bases for V and 3 bases for J; bases not matched to a gene: 0. CDR3 amino acids: CASSLGGSYNEQFF. CDR3 DNA: TGCGCCAGCAGCTTGGGCGGGAGCTACAATGAGCAGTTCTTC.

The rearrangement joins TRBV11-2 to TRBJ1-5; D might be TRBD1 (6 bases). The CDR3 sequence is 14 residues long. The V end lost 5 bases, the J end lost 3 bases, and 11 bases lay between the germline ends. Germline-derived CDR1 and CDR2 are SGHAT and FQNNGV. The CDR3 DNA reads as TGTGCCAGCAGCGAGGACAGCCACAATCAGCCCCAGCATTTT. Translation: CASSEDSHNQPQHF.

The chain recombines TRBV4-1 with TRBJ2-7; 9 bases match TRBD2. CDR3 length: 18 residues. Looked up from germline, CDR1 is MGHRA and CDR2 is YSYEKL. The V gene end was trimmed by 0 bases and the J gene end by 4 bases; junction bases not matched to a gene: 13. The CDR3 is CASSQDPHSGGLPYEQYF. DNA for the CDR3: TGCGCCAGCAGCCAAGATCCGCATAGCGGGGGCCTACCATACGAGCAGTACTTC.

The CDR3 sequence is CASSLPLPYEQYF. DNA for the CDR3: TGTGCCAGCAGCCTTCCTCTTCCCTACGAGCAGTACTTC. V usage is TRBV28 and J usage is TRBJ2-7; D ambiguous. CDR3 length: 13 amino acids. Germline CDR1 is MDHEN and CDR2 is SYDVKM. The V gene lost 6 bases and the J gene lost 2 bases, with 11 bases spanning the gap.

The rearrangement joins TRBV5-1 to TRBJ1-4; D gene uncertain. The V end was cut by 1 base, the J end by 8 bases, with 12 bases between. CDR3 size: 14 residues. The V gene's germline CDR1 is SGHRS and CDR2 YFSETQ. The CDR3 coding sequence is TGCGCCAGCAGCTTGCGAGGGTCTGAAGAAAAACTGTTTTTT. It translates to CASSLRGSEEKLFF.

The chain couples TRBV29-1 to TRBJ2-2, with 11 nucleotides matching TRBD1. Germline V gene sequence: CDR1 SQVTM, CDR2 ANQGSEA. The CDR3 spans 14 residues. The trim removed 4 bases at V and 5 bases at J, leaving 3 bases unmatched. CDR3 DNA sequence: TGCAGCGTTGGCGGGACAGGGGGGACCGGGGAGCTGTTTTTT. This sequence encodes CSVGGTGGTGELFF.

This clone was counted a few times. In nucleotides, the CDR3 is TGTGCCAGCAGCTTTAACGGACAGGGAAAAGGGCCTCACTATGGCTACACCTTC. This encodes CASSFNGQGKGPHYGYTF. The chain is built from TRBV7-2 and TRBJ1-2, with TRBD1 identical over 8 bases. Germline V gene lookup returns CDR1 SGHTA and CDR2 FQGNSA. Trimming cost V 3 bases and J 3 bases; bases outside gene matches: 15. This CDR3 has 18 amino acids.

V gene TRBV4-1 combines with J gene TRBJ2-7; D not certain. The V and J ends lost 0 bases and 3 bases respectively, with 6 bases between them. The CDR3 is made up of 13 amino acids. Germline V gives CDR1 MGHRA, CDR2 YSYEKL. The DNA for the CDR3 is TGCGCCAGCAGCCAAGAGAACAGCTACGAGCAGTACTTC. It encodes CASSQENSYEQYF.

The chain uses TRBV29-1 and TRBJ1-2; 9 nucleotides agree with TRBD1. V lost 2 bases, J lost 3 bases, and 16 bases stayed unmatched. Germline CDR1 SQVTM, CDR2 ANQGSEA. The CDR3 contains 18 residues. In nucleotides, the CDR3 is TGCAGCGTTGAAAATTTTAGGGACAGGGTACGGCTTGACTATGGCTACACCTTC. It encodes CSVENFRDRVRLDYGYTF.

V usage is TRBV7-2 and J usage is TRBJ2-7, with 8 nucleotides matching TRBD2. CDR3 size: 15 residues. CDR1 is SGHTA, CDR2 FQGNSA, per germline. With V trimmed by 3 bases and J by 0 bases, 4 bases remained unmatched. CDR3 DNA sequence: TGTGCCAGCAGCTTTTTTAGCGGGGACTCCTACGAGCAGTACTTC. Its translation is CASSFFSGDSYEQYF.

The chain combines TRBV6-1 with TRBJ1-3; weak D call: TRBD1 (6 bases). The germline V gene has CDR1 MNHNS and CDR2 SASEGT. Trimming stripped 2 bases from V and 4 bases from J, with 15 bases between. This CDR3 has 16 residues. The CDR3 sequence is CASSEPDRTPGNTIYF. The DNA of the CDR3 is TGTGCCAGCAGTGAACCCGACAGGACGCCCGGAAACACCATATATTTT.

The genes are TRBV3-1 (or the pseudogene TRBV3-2) and TRBJ1-2, with D uncertain. Germline V gene lookup returns CDR1 LGHDT and CDR2 YNNKEL (reference sequence). Between the trimmed V and J ends, which lost 0 bases and 4 bases, there was a span of 6 bases. CDR3 size: 13 residues. The CDR3 sequence is CASSQEEPYGYTF. The DNA for the CDR3 is TGTGCCAGCAGCCAAGAAGAGCCCTATGGCTACACCTTC.

V gene TRBV11-2 combines with J gene TRBJ1-1, with 7 bases that match TRBD1. This CDR3 has 14 residues. Unmatched junction bases numbered 4, after V lost 5 bases and J lost 1 base. Germline-derived CDR1 and CDR2 are SGHAT and FQNNGV. The DNA of the CDR3 is TGTGCCAGCAGCAAAGGGACAGAGAACACTGAAGCTTTCTTT. Translated, it gives CASSKGTENTEAFF.